The next 23 T cell receptor beta chains were all read from a single sample in a study of blood T cell repertoires in COVID-19. The repertoire was sequenced with immunoSEQ multiplex PCR; TCRdb's copy has only in-frame clones and lacks some. The profile shows some 110,000 clones, about 80% of them singletons. Sequences were obtained from peripheral blood. These receptors all come from an older woman with acute or convalescent COVID-19.

This rearrangement joins TRBV19 to TRBJ2-7, with 8 nucleotides matching TRBD1. Germline CDR1 and CDR2: LNHDA and SQIVND (reference sequence). V lost 6 bases to trimming and J lost 2 bases; unmatched junction nucleotides: 9. The CDR3 runs 15 residues. The CDR3 DNA is TGTGCCAGTAGGCTAGGGACAGGCAGAACCTACGAGCAGTACTTC. Translated: CASRLGTGRTYEQYF.

The rearrangement links TRBV2 to TRBJ2-6; D gene ambiguous. The germline V gene has CDR1 SNHLY and CDR2 FYNNEI. The CDR3 covers 15 residues. V lost 6 bases to trimming and J lost 1 base, with 10 bases between them. CDR3 coding DNA: TGTGCCAGCAGACCTCAGGTATCTGGGGCCAACGTCCTGACTTTC. Translation: CASRPQVSGANVLTF.

The J gene is TRBJ2-5, the V gene TRBV30, with TRBD2 as a possible D gene (5 bases). The CDR3 loop spans 13 amino acids. Germline V gene sequence: CDR1 GTSNPN, CDR2 SVGIG (reference sequence). V lost 3 bases and J lost 4, with 12 bases in between. The DNA for the CDR3 is TGTGCCTGGAGGAAGGGTGGAGGAGAGACCCAGTACTTC. Encoded protein: CAWRKGGGETQYF. Full variable domain (missing parts from reference TRBV30 and TRBJ2-5): SQTIHQWPATLVQPVGSPLSLECTVEGTSNPNLYWYRQAAGRGLQLLFYSVGIGQISSEVPQNLSASRPQDRQFILSSKKLLLSDSGFYLCAWRKGGGETQYFGPGTRLLVL.

The chain links TRBV9 to TRBJ2-3, with 9 bases fitting TRBD1. CDR1 and CDR2 from the germline V gene are SGDLS and YYNGEE. With 4 bases clipped from V and 0 bases from J, the junction kept 15 bases outside the gene matches. The length of the CDR3 is 19 residues. CDR3 DNA sequence: TGTGCCAGCAGCCCTCCGCCGGGACAGGGTTTCAGGAGCACAGATACGCAGTATTTT. Translated: CASSPPPGQGFRSTDTQYF.

J is TRBJ2-3 and V is TRBV10-2; 8 nucleotides agree with TRBD2. Germline values: CDR1 WSHSY, CDR2 SAAADI. V shed 7 bases and J 6 bases; nucleotides not matched to a gene: 9. CDR3 length: 14 amino acids. This CDR3 is CASTEVPGGDTQYF. The DNA of the CDR3 is TGCGCCAGCACCGAGGTCCCGGGGGGGGATACGCAGTATTTT.

Ten or more counts support this clone. The rearrangement uses TRBV14 and TRBJ2-4; TRBD1 agrees at 9 bases. The length of the CDR3 is 16 residues. Germline assignment: CDR1 SGHDN and CDR2 FVKESK. Trimming removed 1 base from V and 2 bases from J; junction bases left unmatched: 3. The CDR3 reads CASSQGTGASKNIQYF. Here the CDR3 DNA reads TGTGCCAGCAGCCAAGGGACAGGGGCTTCCAAAAACATTCAGTACTTC.

V and J are TRBV7-8 and TRBJ1-5; tentative D call: TRBD1 (6 bases). The CDR3 extends over 15 amino acids. Trimming removed 5 bases at V and 5 bases at J, with 16 bases between. Looked up from germline, CDR1 is SGHVS and CDR2 is FQNEAQ. For the CDR3, the DNA is TGTGCCAGCAGCCTGGACAGTTCCCCCTATCAGCCCCAGCATTTT. It yields the protein CASSLDSSPYQPQHF.

The chain is built from TRBV5-1 and TRBJ1-3; D is uncertain. Deletions cut 6 bases from V and 2 bases from J, with 15 bases between. The CDR3 is 15 amino acids. Germline V CDR1 and CDR2: SGHRS, YFSETQ. The CDR3 DNA reads TGCGCCAGCACCCCTTCGCCGGGAACTGGAAACACCATATATTTT. This translates into CASTPSPGTGNTIYF.

There are a few counts of this clone. The chain links TRBV20-1 to TRBJ1-2; D is ambiguous. The CDR3 spans 11 residues. Trimming pared 6 bases from V and 1 base from J, leaving 6 bases between. Per germline, CDR1 DFQATT and CDR2 SNEGSKA (reference sequence). The CDR3 is CSAPGNYGYTF. CDR3 coding DNA: TGCAGTGCCCCCGGTAACTATGGCTACACCTTC.

The chain has TRBV6-1 and TRBJ2-4, with 9 bases fitting TRBD2. The CDR3 totals 16 residues. Germline V gene lookup returns CDR1 MNHNS and CDR2 SASEGT. J gave up 3 bases and V 4 bases, and 7 bases lay outside the gene matches. The CDR3 sequence: CASSGWRGGGKNIQYF. CDR3 in DNA: TGTGCCAGCAGTGGTTGGCGGGGGGGCGGCAAAAACATTCAGTACTTC.

V gene TRBV28 combines with J gene TRBJ1-5, with D uncertain. Germline V gene lookup returns CDR1 MDHEN and CDR2 SYDVKM. Trimming left V 2 bases short and J 2 bases short, with 13 bases between. CDR3 length equals 16 residues. CDR3 coding DNA: TGTGCCAGCAGTTTAAGGGTGAGGGATTGCAATCAGCCCCAGCATTTT. Residues: CASSLRVRDCNQPQHF.

The V call is TRBV20-1, the J call TRBJ2-7; TRBD1 agrees at 7 bases. With V trimmed by 3 bases and J by 3 bases, 5 bases remained unmatched. Looked up from germline, CDR1 is DFQATT and CDR2 is SNEGSKA (reference sequence). CDR3 length: 13 residues. CDR3 in amino acids: CSASGQGVYEQYF. The DNA of the CDR3 is TGCAGTGCTAGTGGTCAGGGGGTCTACGAGCAGTACTTC.

The chain is built from TRBV7-9 and TRBJ2-1; 7 bases are a match to TRBD2. The junction had 8 bases not matched to a gene; V was cut back by 8 bases and J by 1 base. The CDR3 is made up of 15 amino acids. CDR1 SEHNR and CDR2 FQNEAQ come from the germline V gene (reference sequence). The CDR3 loop reads CASRGGRGSYNEQFF. For the CDR3, the DNA is TGTGCCAGCCGCGGGGGACGGGGATCCTACAATGAGCAGTTCTTC.

This clone was recorded only once. V gene TRBV7-8 combines with J gene TRBJ1-5; perhaps TRBD1 as D (6 bases). The CDR3 extends over 13 amino acids. V lost 3 bases, J lost 7 bases, and 10 bases lay in between. Per the germline V gene, CDR1 is SGHVS and CDR2 is FQNEAQ. Here the CDR3 reads CASSLHREQPQHF. Here the CDR3 DNA reads TGTGCCAGCAGCTTGCACAGGGAACAGCCCCAGCATTTT.

This clone was picked up one time. The J gene is TRBJ1-1, the V gene TRBV7-2; perhaps TRBD1 as D (6 bases). V was pared by 1 base and J by 10 bases, with 13 bases between. The CDR3 runs to 13 residues. Germline CDR1 is SGHTA and CDR2 is FQGNSA. As DNA, the CDR3 is TGTGCCAGCAGCTTAGAAGGAGGCAGGGGAGCTTTCTTT. Translating it yields CASSLEGGRGAFF.

This clone was counted once. The chain carries TRBV3-1 (or the pseudogene TRBV3-2) and TRBJ2-5, with a possible D match to TRBD1 (6 bases). Germline CDR1 and CDR2: LGHDT and YNNKEL (reference sequence). The CDR3 extends over 16 amino acids. The V end lost 0 bases, the J end lost 1 base, and 12 bases lay between the germline ends. The CDR3 loop is CASSQEGASIQETQYF. In DNA form, the CDR3 reads TGTGCCAGCAGCCAAGAGGGGGCTAGCATCCAAGAGACCCAGTACTTC.

This chain joins TRBV5-1 and TRBJ2-7; 8 bases map to TRBD2. After removal of 0 bases from V and 6 bases from J, the junction contained 14 bases not matched to a gene. CDR3 length: 17 amino acids. Germline V gene data show CDR1 as SGHRS and CDR2 as YFSETQ. CDR3 sequence: CASSLARGGTLQGEQYF. The CDR3 DNA follows: TGCGCCAGCAGCTTGGCTCGCGGGGGGACCCTTCAAGGCGAGCAGTACTTC.

This sequence joins TRBV7-2 and TRBJ2-7, with 10 positions matching TRBD2. Unmatched junction bases numbered 2, after V lost 0 bases and J lost 3 bases. The CDR3 sequence is 15 residues long. Germline lookup yields CDR1 SGHTA and CDR2 FQGNSA. The CDR3 sequence: CASSLAASGGYEQYF. The CDR3 region has the DNA TGTGCCAGCAGCTTAGCGGCTAGCGGGGGCTACGAGCAGTACTTC.

This chain uses TRBV4-1 with TRBJ2-7; weak D call: TRBD2 (5 bases). CDR1 and CDR2 (germline): MGHRA, YSYEKL. The V gene lost 0 bases and the J gene lost 9 bases, with 24 bases spanning the gap. This CDR3 spans 17 amino acids. The CDR3 reads CASSQDEEAETLRGQYF. CDR3 nucleotides: TGCGCCAGCAGCCAAGATGAGGAGGCAGAGACCCTACGAGGGCAGTACTTC.

The V call is TRBV7-2, the J call TRBJ2-5; TRBD1 might be the D (6 bases). Germline V CDR1 and CDR2: SGHTA, FQGNSA. The V and J ends lost 1 base and 3 bases respectively, with 12 bases between them. The CDR3 consists of 15 residues. CDR3 DNA sequence: TGTGCCAGCAGCTTAGGAGTACAGGGAGAAGAGACCCAGTACTTC. Its protein is CASSLGVQGEETQYF.

The chain recombines TRBV5-1 with TRBJ1-2; maybe TRBD1 (6 bases). The germline V gene encodes CDR1 SGHRS and CDR2 YFSETQ. This CDR3 has 13 residues. Between the trimmed V and J ends, which lost 3 bases and 10 bases, there was a span of 16 bases. The CDR3 sequence is CASSSPGQRDYTF. Written as DNA, the CDR3 is TGCGCCAGCAGCTCACCGGGACAAAGGGACTACACCTTC.

This clone was counted between two and nine times. The V and J genes are TRBV6-6 and TRBJ1-2; TRBD1 agrees at 9 bases. V was pared by 4 bases and J by 4 bases, with 10 bases of the junction left unmatched. The CDR3 runs 16 residues. Germline V gene lookup returns CDR1 MNHNY and CDR2 SVGAGI (reference sequence). The CDR3 region has the DNA TGTGCCAGCAGTTCGCCCGGGACAGGGTTTGTCTATGGCTACACCTTC. Protein product: CASSSPGTGFVYGYTF.

The gene calls are TRBV28 and TRBJ2-2, with TRBD1 as a possible D gene (5 bases). Germline V gene lookup returns CDR1 MDHEN and CDR2 SYDVKM. V shed 5 bases and J shed 5 bases, with 15 bases lying between them. The CDR3 consists of 15 residues. CDR3 sequence: CASSHITSGTGELFF. CDR3 DNA sequence: TGTGCCAGCAGTCATATAACATCAGGGACCGGGGAGCTGTTTTTT. The full variable domain, with the rest looked up from reference TRBV28 and TRBJ2-2, is DVKVTQSSRYLVKRTGEKVFLECVQDMDHENMFWYRQDPGLGLRLIYFSYDVKMKEKGDIPEGYSVSREKKERFSLILESASTNQTSMYLCASSHITSGTGELFFGEGSRLTVL.